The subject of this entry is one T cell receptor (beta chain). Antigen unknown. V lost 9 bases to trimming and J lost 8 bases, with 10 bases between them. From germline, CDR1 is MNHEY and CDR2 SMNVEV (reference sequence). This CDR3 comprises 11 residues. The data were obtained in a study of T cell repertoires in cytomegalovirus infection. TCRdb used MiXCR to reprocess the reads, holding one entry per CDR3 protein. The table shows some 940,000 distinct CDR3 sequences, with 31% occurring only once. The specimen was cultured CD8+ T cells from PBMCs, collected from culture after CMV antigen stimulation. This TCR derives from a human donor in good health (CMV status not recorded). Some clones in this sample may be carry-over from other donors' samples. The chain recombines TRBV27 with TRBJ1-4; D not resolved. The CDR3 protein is CASRSGEKLFF. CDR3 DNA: TGTGCCAGTCGTAGTGGGGAAAAACTGTTTTTT.